These 5 T cell receptor beta chains came from one sample sequenced in a study of cytomegalovirus exposure and HLA in healthy donors. PCR primers comprised 60 Vbeta and 13 Jbeta primers. TCRdb keeps only in-frame clones here, not all; method: immunoSEQ multiplex PCR. Of tens of thousands of clones in the sample, about three quarters are singletons; the top ten hold roughly 3%. Sample: PBMCs. All receptors derive from a man between 18 and 29 years old in good health and CMV-seronegative.

This clone was counted between two and nine times. The chain uses TRBV4-2 and TRBJ2-3, with D perhaps TRBD2 (5 bases). From germline, CDR1 is LGHNA and CDR2 YNFKEQ. The CDR3 runs to 13 residues. Between the trimmed V and J ends, which lost 4 bases and 3 bases, there was a span of 8 bases. Here the CDR3 reads CASSRPGTDTQYF. CDR3 nucleotides: TGTGCCAGCAGCCGCCCGGGAACAGATACGCAGTATTTT.

A single count supports this clone. The genes are TRBV5-1 and TRBJ1-1; 8 nucleotides align to TRBD1. J lost 5 bases, V lost 4 bases, and 10 bases had no gene match. CDR1 and CDR2 from the germline V gene are SGHRS and YFSETQ. This CDR3 contains 15 residues. CDR3 protein: CASSARQGRETEAFF. DNA for the CDR3: TGCGCCAGCAGCGCCCGACAGGGGCGAGAAACTGAAGCTTTCTTT. The full variable domain, completed using reference TRBV5-1 and TRBJ1-1, is KAGVTQTPRYLIKTRGQQVTLSCSPISGHRSVSWYQQTPGQGLQFLFEYFSETQRNKGNFPGRFSGRQFSNSRSEMNVSTLELGDSALYLCASSARQGRETEAFFGQGTRLTVV.

The chain's CDR3 is CASPQGGQPQHF. DNA for the CDR3: TGCGCCAGCCCCCAGGGGGGTCAGCCCCAGCATTTT. The chain couples TRBV23-1 to TRBJ1-5; TRBD1 matches 7 bases. TRBV23-1 falls under the ORF class, with uncertain function. The CDR3 is 12 amino acids. The V segment lost 8 bases and the J segment 6 bases; nucleotides outside the gene matches: 4.

The chain carries TRBV9 and TRBJ2-5; unclear D gene. Germline assignment: CDR1 SGDLS and CDR2 YYNGEE. V was cut by 0 bases and J by 3 bases, with 6 bases left in between. This CDR3 contains 13 residues. The CDR3 protein is CASSVVSEETQYF. CDR3 in DNA: TGTGCCAGCAGCGTAGTGTCAGAAGAGACCCAGTACTTC.

The CDR3 spells CSVEGQTYNEQFF. As DNA, the CDR3 is TGCAGCGTTGAGGGCCAGACCTACAATGAGCAGTTCTTC. This sequence joins TRBV29-1 and TRBJ2-1; D not certain. V lost 3 bases and J lost 2, with 8 bases in between. CDR1 is SQVTM and CDR2 is ANQGSEA in the germline V gene. This CDR3 comprises 13 residues.